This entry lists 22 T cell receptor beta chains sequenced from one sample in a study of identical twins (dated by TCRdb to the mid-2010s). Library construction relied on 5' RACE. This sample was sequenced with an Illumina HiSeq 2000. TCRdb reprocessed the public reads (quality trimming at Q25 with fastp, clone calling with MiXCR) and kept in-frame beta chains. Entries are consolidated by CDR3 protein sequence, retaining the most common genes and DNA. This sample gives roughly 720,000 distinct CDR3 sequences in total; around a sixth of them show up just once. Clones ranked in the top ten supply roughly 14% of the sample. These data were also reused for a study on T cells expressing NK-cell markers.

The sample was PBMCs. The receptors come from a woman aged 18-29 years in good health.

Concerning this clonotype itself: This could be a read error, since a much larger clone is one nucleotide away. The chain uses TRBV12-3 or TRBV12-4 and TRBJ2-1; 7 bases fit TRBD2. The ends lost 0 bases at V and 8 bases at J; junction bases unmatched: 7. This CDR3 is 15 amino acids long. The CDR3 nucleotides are TGTGCCAGCAGTTTAGCTAGCGGGTGGAAAGATGAGCAGTTCTTC. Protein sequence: CASSLASGWKDEQFF.

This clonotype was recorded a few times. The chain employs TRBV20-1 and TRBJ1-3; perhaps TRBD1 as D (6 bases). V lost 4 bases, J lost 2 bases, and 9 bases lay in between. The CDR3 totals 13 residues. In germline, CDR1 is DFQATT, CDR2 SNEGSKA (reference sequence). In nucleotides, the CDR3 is TGCAGTGCTACCAAGGGGGCTGGAAACACCATATATTTT. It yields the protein CSATKGAGNTIYF.

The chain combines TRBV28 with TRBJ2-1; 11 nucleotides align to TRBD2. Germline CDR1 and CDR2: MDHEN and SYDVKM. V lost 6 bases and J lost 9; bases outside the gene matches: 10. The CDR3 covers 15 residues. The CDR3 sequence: CASRSGTSGSLEQFF. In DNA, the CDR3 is TGTGCCAGCAGATCCGGGACTAGCGGTTCCCTTGAGCAGTTCTTC.

CDR3 bases: TGTGCCAGCAGCTTAGCACTAGTTGGCTACAATGAGCAGTTCTTC. Amino acids: CASSLALVGYNEQFF. The rearrangement uses TRBV7-9 and TRBJ2-1; D possibly corresponds to TRBD2 (5 bases). This CDR3 region has 15 residues. CDR1 is SEHNR and CDR2 is FQNEAQ in the germline V gene (reference sequence). V gave up 0 bases and J gave up 3 bases, with 9 bases separating them.

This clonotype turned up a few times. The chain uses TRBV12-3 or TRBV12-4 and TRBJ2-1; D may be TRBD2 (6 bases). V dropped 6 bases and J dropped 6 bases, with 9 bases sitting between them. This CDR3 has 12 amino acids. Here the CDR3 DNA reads TGTGCCAGCAGCCAGACTAGCAATGAGCAGTTCTTC. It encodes CASSQTSNEQFF.

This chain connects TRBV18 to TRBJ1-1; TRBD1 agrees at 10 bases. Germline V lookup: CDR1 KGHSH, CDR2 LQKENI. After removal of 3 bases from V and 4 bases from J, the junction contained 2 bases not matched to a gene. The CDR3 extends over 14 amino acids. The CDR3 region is CASSPDRGSTEAFF. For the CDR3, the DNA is TGTGCCAGCTCACCGGACAGGGGGAGCACTGAAGCTTTCTTT.

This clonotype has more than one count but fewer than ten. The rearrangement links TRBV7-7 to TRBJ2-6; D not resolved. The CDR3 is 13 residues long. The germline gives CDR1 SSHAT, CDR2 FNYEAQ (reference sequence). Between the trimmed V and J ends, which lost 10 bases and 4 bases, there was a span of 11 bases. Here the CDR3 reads CATSDPGANVLTF. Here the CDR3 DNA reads TGTGCCACCTCAGACCCCGGGGCCAACGTCCTGACTTTC.

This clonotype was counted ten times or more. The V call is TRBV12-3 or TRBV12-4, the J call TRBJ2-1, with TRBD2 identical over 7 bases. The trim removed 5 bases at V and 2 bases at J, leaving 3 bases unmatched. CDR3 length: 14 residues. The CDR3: CASSRLAAYNEQFF. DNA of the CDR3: TGTGCCAGCAGTCGACTAGCAGCCTACAATGAGCAGTTCTTC.

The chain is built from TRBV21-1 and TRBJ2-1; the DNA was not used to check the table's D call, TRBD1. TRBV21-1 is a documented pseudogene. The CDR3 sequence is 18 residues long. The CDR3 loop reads CASSNCGQGSNEYNEQFF. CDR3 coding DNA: TGTGCCAGCAGCAATTGTGGGCAGGGGTCAAACGAGTACAATGAGCAGTTCTTC.

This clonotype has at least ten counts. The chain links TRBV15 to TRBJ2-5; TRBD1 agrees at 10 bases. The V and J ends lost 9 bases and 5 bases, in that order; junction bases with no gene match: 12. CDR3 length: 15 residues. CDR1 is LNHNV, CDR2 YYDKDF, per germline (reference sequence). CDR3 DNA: TGTGCCACGTCCCGCGGGACAGGGGAATCGGAGACCCAGTACTTC. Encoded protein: CATSRGTGESETQYF.

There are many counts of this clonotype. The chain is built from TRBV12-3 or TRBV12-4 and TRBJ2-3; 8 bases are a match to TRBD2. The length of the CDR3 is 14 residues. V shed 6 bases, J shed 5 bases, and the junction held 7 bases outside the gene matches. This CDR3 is CASSPGGAVDTQYF. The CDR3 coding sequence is TGTGCCAGCAGCCCCGGGGGGGCCGTAGATACGCAGTATTTT.

CDR3 protein: CASSHPTVRQETQYF. The DNA for the CDR3 is TGTGCCAGCAGTCACCCGACCGTTCGCCAAGAGACCCAGTACTTC. V and J are TRBV6-2 or TRBV6-3 and TRBJ2-5; D not certain. CDR3 length: 15 amino acids. In germline, CDR1 is MNHEY, CDR2 SVGEGT. V was shortened by 5 bases and J by 1 base, with 14 bases between the two germline ends.

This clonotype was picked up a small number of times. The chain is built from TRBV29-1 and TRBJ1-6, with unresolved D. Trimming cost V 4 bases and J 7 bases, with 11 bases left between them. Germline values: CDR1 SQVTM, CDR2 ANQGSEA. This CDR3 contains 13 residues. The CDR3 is CSVASDGNSPLHF. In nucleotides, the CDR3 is TGCAGCGTTGCGTCGGACGGGAATTCACCCCTCCACTTT.

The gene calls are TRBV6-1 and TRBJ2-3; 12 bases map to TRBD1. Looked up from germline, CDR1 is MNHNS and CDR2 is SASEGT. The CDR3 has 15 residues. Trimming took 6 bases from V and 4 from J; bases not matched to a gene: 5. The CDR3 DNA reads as TGTGCCAGCAGCCGCGGGACAGGGGGCCCAGATACGCAGTATTTT. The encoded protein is CASSRGTGGPDTQYF.

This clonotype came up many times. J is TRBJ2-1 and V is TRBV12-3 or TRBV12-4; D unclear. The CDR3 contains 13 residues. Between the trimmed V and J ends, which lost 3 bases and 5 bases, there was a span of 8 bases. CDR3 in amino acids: CASSLSKDNEQFF. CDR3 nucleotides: TGTGCCAGCAGTTTGAGCAAGGACAATGAGCAGTTCTTC.

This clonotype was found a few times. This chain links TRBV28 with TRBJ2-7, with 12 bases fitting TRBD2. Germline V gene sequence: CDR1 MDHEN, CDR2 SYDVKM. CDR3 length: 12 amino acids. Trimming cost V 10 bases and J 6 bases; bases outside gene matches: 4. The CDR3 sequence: CATLAGGREQYF. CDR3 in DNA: TGTGCCACCCTAGCGGGGGGGCGCGAGCAGTACTTC. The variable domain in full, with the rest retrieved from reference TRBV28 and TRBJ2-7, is DVKVTQSSRYLVKRTGEKVFLECVQDMDHENMFWYRQDPGLGLRLIYFSYDVKMKEKGDIPEGYSVSREKKERFSLILESASTNQTSMYLCATLAGGREQYFGPGTRLTVT.

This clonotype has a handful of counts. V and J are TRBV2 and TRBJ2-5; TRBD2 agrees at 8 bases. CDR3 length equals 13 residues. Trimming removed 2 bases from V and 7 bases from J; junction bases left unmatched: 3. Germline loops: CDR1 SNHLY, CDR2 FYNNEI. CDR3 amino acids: CASSETSGWTQYF. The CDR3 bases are TGTGCCAGCAGTGAAACTAGCGGATGGACCCAGTACTTC.

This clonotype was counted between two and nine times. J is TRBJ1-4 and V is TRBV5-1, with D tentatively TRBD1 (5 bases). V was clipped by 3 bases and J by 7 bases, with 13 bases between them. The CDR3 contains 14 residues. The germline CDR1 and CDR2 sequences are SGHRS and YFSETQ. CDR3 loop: CASSSGGTGEKLFF. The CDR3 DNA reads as TGCGCCAGCAGCTCCGGAGGGACGGGTGAAAAACTGTTTTTT.

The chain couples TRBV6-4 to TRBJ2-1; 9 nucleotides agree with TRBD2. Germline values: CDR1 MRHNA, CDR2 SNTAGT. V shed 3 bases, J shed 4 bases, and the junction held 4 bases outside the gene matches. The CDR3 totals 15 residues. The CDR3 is CASSEIAGVYNEQFF. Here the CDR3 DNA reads TGTGCCAGCAGTGAGATAGCGGGGGTGTACAATGAGCAGTTCTTC.

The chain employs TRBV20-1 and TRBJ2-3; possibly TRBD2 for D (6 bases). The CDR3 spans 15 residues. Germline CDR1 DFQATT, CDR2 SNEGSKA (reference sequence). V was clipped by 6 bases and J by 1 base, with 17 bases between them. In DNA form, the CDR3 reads TGCAGTGCAATATACGGGACTCTCCGCACAGATACGCAGTATTTT. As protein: CSAIYGTLRTDTQYF.

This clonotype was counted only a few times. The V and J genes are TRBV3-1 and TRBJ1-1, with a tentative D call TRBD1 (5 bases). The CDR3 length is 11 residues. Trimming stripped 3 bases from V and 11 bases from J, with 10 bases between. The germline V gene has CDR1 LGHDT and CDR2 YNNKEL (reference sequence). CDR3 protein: CASSQGHPAFF. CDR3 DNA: TGTGCCAGCAGCCAGGGGCACCCGGCTTTCTTT.

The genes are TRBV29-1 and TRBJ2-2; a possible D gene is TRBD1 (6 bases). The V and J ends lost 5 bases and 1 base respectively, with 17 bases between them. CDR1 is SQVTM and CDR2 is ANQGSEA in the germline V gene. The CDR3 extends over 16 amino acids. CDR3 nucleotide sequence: TGCAGCGTTAAGAGCTGGGACACCAGGAACACCGGGGAGCTGTTTTTT. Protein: CSVKSWDTRNTGELFF.